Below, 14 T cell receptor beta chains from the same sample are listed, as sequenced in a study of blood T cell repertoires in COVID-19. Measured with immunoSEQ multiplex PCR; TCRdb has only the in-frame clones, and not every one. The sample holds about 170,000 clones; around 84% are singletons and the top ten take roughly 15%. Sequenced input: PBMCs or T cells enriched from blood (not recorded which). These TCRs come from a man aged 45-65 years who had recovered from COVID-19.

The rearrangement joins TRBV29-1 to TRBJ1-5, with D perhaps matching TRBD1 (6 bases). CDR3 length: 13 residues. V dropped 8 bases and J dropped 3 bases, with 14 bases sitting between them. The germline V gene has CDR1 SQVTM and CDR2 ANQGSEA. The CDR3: CSTLTGVNQPQHF. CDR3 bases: TGCAGCACCCTGACAGGAGTCAATCAGCCCCAGCATTTT.

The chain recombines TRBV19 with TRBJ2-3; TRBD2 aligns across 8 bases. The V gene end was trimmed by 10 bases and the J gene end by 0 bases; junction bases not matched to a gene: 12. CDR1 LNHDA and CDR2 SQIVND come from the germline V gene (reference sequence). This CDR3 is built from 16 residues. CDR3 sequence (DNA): TGTGCCACCGCTCCCAGCGGGGGCCTTAGCACAGATACGCAGTATTTT. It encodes CATAPSGGLSTDTQYF.

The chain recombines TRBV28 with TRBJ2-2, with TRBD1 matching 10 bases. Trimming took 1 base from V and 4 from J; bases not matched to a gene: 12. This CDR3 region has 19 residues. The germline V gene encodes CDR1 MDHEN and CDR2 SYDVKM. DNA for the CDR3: TGTGCCAGCAGTTTATCCTCCCTGATGGGGACAGGGGTCACCGGGGAGCTGTTTTTT. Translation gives CASSLSSLMGTGVTGELFF.

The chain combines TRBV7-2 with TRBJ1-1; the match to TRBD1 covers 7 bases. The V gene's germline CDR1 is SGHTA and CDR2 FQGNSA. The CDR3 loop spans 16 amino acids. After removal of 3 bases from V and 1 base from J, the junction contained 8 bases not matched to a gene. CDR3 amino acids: CASSLGLRDRNTEAFF. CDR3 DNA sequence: TGTGCCAGCAGCTTGGGCCTCCGGGACAGGAACACTGAAGCTTTCTTT.

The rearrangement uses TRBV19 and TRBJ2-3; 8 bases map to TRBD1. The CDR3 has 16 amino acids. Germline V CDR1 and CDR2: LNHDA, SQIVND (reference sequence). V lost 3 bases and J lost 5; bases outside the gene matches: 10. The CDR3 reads CASSMPARTGKDTQYF. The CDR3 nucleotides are TGTGCCAGTAGTATGCCCGCACGGACAGGGAAAGATACGCAGTATTTT.

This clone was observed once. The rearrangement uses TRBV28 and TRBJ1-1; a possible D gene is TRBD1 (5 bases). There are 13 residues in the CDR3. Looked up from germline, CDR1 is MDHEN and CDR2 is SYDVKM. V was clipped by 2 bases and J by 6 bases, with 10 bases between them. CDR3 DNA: TGTGCCAGCAGTTTACAGGGCTTCCCTGAAGCTTTCTTT. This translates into CASSLQGFPEAFF. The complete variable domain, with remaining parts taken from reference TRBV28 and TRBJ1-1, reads DVKVTQSSRYLVKRTGEKVFLECVQDMDHENMFWYRQDPGLGLRLIYFSYDVKMKEKGDIPEGYSVSREKKERFSLILESASTNQTSMYLCASSLQGFPEAFFGQGTRLTVV.

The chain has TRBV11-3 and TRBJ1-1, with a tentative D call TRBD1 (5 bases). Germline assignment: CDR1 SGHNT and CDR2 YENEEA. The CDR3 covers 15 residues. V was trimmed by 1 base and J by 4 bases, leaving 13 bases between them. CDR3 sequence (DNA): TGTGCCAGCAGCTTAGGCATTGGGGGGAGCACTGAAGCTTTCTTT. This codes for CASSLGIGGSTEAFF.

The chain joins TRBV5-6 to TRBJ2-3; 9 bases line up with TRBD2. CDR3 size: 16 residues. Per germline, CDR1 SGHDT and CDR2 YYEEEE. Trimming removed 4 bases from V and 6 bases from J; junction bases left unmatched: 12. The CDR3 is CASSRAGLAGDDTQYF. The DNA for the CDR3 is TGTGCCAGCAGCCGGGCCGGCTTAGCGGGGGACGATACGCAGTATTTT. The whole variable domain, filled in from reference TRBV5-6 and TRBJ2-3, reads DAGVTQSPTHLIKTRGQQVTLRCSPKSGHDTVSWYQQALGQGPQFIFQYYEEEERQRGNFPDRFSGHQFPNYSSELNVNALLLGDSALYLCASSRAGLAGDDTQYFGPGTRLTVL.

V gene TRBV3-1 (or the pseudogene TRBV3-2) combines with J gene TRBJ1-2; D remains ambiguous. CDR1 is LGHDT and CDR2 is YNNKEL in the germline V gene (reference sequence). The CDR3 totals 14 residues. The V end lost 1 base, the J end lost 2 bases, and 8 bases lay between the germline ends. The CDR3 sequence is CASSQGAQNYGYTF. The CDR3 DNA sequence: TGTGCCAGCAGCCAAGGCGCACAGAACTATGGCTACACCTTC.

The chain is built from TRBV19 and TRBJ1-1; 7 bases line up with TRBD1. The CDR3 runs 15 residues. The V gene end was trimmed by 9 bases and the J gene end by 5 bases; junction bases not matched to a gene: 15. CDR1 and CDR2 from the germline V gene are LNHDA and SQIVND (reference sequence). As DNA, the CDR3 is TGTGCCAGCACCAACACCCCAGGGGGAGGAACTGAAGCTTTCTTT. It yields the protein CASTNTPGGGTEAFF.

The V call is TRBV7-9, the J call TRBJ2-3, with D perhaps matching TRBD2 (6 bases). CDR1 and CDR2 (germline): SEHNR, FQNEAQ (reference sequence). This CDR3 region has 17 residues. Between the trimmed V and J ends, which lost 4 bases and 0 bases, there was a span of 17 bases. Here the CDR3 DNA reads TGTGCCAGCAGCTCCATATCGGGGGTCCTGAGCACAGATACGCAGTATTTT. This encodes CASSSISGVLSTDTQYF.

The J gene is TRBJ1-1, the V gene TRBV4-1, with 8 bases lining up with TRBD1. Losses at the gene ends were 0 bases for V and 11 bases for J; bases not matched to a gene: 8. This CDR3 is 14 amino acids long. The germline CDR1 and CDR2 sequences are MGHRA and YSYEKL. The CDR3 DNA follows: TGCGCCAGCAGCCAAGAAAGAATGGGACAGGAGGCTTTCTTT. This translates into CASSQERMGQEAFF.

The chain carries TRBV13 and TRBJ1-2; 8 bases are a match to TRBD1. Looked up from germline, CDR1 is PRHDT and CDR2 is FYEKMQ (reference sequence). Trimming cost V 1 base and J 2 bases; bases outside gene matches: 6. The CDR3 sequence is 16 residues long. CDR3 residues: CASSLVRTGSNYGYTF. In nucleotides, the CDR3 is TGTGCCAGCAGCTTAGTGCGGACAGGGTCCAACTATGGCTACACCTTC. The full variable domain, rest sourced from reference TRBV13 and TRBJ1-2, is AAGVIQSPRHLIKEKRETATLKCYPIPRHDTVYWYQQGPGQDPQFLISFYEKMQSDKGSIPDRFSAQQFSDYHSELNMSSLELGDSALYFCASSLVRTGSNYGYTFGSGTRLTVV.

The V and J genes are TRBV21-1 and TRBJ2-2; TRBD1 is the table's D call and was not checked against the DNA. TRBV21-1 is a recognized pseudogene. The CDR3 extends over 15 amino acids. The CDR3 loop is CASSHPGQDTGELFF. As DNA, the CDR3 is TGTGCCAGCAGCCATCCGGGACAGGACACCGGGGAGCTGTTTTTT.